The 25 T cell receptor beta chains below all came from one sample that was sequenced in a study of T cells after posttransplantation cyclophosphamide. Treatment was busulfan-fludarabine conditioning, a marrow graft, and cyclophosphamide on days +3 and +4. The method was immunoSEQ multiplex PCR; TCRdb's version includes in-frame clones alone and lacks a portion of them. The data show more than 5,500 clones, about four fifths seen once. The source material was PBMCs, sampled after allogeneic stem cell transplant with posttransplant cyclophosphamide. The receptors here all came from a female patient aged 50-59 years who received an allogeneic stem cell transplant from a related donor, was CMV-positive, and had no GVHD. Among the T cells, some may be from the graft donor.

The sample holds one count of this clone. V usage is TRBV6-5 and J usage is TRBJ2-3; D possibly corresponds to TRBD1 (5 bases). The CDR3 totals 14 residues. Trimming cost V 6 bases and J 6 bases, with 16 bases left between them. The germline V gene has CDR1 MNHEY and CDR2 SVGAGI. The CDR3 protein is CASRPDMVMDTQYF. The CDR3 bases are TGTGCCAGCAGGCCGGACATGGTAATGGATACGCAGTATTTT.

In regard to this clone: Given a much more abundant clone one base away, this may be a read error. The gene calls are TRBV19 and TRBJ2-5; TRBD2 matches at 12 bases. There are 18 residues in the CDR3. Germline CDR1 is LNHDA and CDR2 is SQIVND (reference sequence). V dropped 7 bases and J dropped 1; count of bases not matched to a gene: 13. The CDR3 nucleotides read TGTGCCAGTACGAAAGCGGCTAGCGGGGGGGCCCGCCAAGAGACCCAGTACTTC. Residues: CASTKAASGGARQETQYF.

This chain joins TRBV5-1 and TRBJ2-3; 7 nucleotides line up with TRBD1. This CDR3 has 15 amino acids. Germline CDR1 is SGHRS and CDR2 is YFSETQ. V shed 4 bases and J 3 bases; nucleotides not matched to a gene: 8. The CDR3, as DNA: TGCGCCAGCAGCCAGAGAGGGGGCGTTACAGATACGCAGTATTTT. It specifies CASSQRGGVTDTQYF.

V gene TRBV18 combines with J gene TRBJ1-4; the match to TRBD1 covers 9 bases. CDR1 and CDR2 from the germline V gene are KGHSH and LQKENI. This CDR3 is built from 15 residues. The V and J ends lost 3 bases and 4 bases, in that order; junction bases with no gene match: 3. CDR3 region: CASSPPGQGNEKLFF. DNA of the CDR3: TGTGCCAGCTCACCGCCGGGACAGGGTAATGAAAAACTGTTTTTT.

This clone appeared once. The chain recombines TRBV27 with TRBJ2-7; unclear D gene. Germline lookup yields CDR1 MNHEY and CDR2 SMNVEV (reference sequence). The CDR3 length is 11 residues. Trimming pared 7 bases from V and 6 bases from J, leaving 10 bases between. CDR3 bases: TGTGCCAGCACCGTGCTTAGCGAGCAGTACTTC. It yields the protein CASTVLSEQYF.

This clone was seen a few times. This rearrangement joins TRBV10-1 to TRBJ1-5; TRBD1 matches 8 bases. The J segment lost 7 bases and the V segment lost 10 bases, leaving 9 bases of the junction unmatched. The CDR3 spans 13 residues. Germline loops: CDR1 WNHNN, CDR2 SYGVQD (reference sequence). The CDR3 bases are TGCGCCAACCCCGGGACAGGTGGCCAGCCCCAGCATTTT. It codes for CANPGTGGQPQHF.

The J gene is TRBJ1-5, the V gene TRBV7-2; no definite D call. The CDR3 extends over 13 amino acids. Deletions cut 5 bases from V and 3 bases from J, with 8 bases between. The germline gives CDR1 SGHTA, CDR2 FQGNSA. CDR3 region: CASSPGVNQPQHF. The DNA of the CDR3 is TGTGCCAGCAGCCCCGGGGTCAATCAGCCCCAGCATTTT.

V gene TRBV19 combines with J gene TRBJ2-4; D unclear. The CDR3 runs 13 residues. V gave up 4 bases and J gave up 2 bases, with 6 bases separating them. Germline V CDR1 and CDR2: LNHDA, SQIVND (reference sequence). The DNA of the CDR3 is TGTGCCAGTAGTAGCGACTCCAAAAACATTCAGTACTTC. Translating gives CASSSDSKNIQYF.

The chain combines TRBV19 with TRBJ2-3, with TRBD1 as a possible D gene (6 bases). The germline gives CDR1 LNHDA, CDR2 SQIVND (reference sequence). The CDR3 consists of 12 residues. The V end lost 4 bases, the J end lost 7 bases, and 9 bases lay between the germline ends. The CDR3 region is CASSSQGNTQYF. Here the CDR3 DNA reads TGTGCCAGTAGTAGCCAGGGGAATACGCAGTATTTT.

V gene TRBV9 combines with J gene TRBJ2-7, with TRBD2 as a possible D gene (6 bases). In germline, CDR1 is SGDLS, CDR2 YYNGEE. V lost 3 bases, J lost 4 bases, and 14 bases lay in between. The CDR3 has 14 amino acids. CDR3 sequence (DNA): TGTGCCAGCAGCGCTGAGCCAGGGAGGTACGAGCAGTACTTC. Amino acids: CASSAEPGRYEQYF.

This chain links TRBV14 with TRBJ1-1; D is unresolved. In germline, CDR1 is SGHDN, CDR2 FVKESK. The V end was cut by 1 base, the J end by 8 bases, with 8 bases between. The CDR3 is 12 amino acids. CDR3 region: CASSQVRPEAFF. CDR3 nucleotide sequence: TGTGCCAGCAGCCAAGTCAGGCCAGAAGCTTTCTTT.

This clone was recorded once. The chain joins TRBV5-5 to TRBJ2-3; D might be TRBD1 (6 bases). Germline values: CDR1 SGHKS, CDR2 YYEKEE (reference sequence). Trimming cost V 1 base and J 4 bases, with 10 bases left between them. This CDR3 region has 14 residues. The CDR3 DNA reads TGTGCCAGCAGCTTGACAGGGTGGGCAGATACGCAGTATTTT. Protein product: CASSLTGWADTQYF.

In its sample, this clone was seen once. The chain has TRBV19 and TRBJ2-5, with D tentatively TRBD2 (5 bases). This CDR3 region has 13 residues. Trimming cost V 3 bases and J 5 bases, with 10 bases left between them. Germline lookup yields CDR1 LNHDA and CDR2 SQIVND (reference sequence). In DNA form, the CDR3 reads TGTGCCAGTAGTATGGCGGGTGGTGAGACCCAGTACTTC. As protein: CASSMAGGETQYF.

The chain employs TRBV4-2 and TRBJ1-5; TRBD1 agrees at 8 bases. This CDR3 is built from 16 residues. V shed 1 base, J shed 6 bases, and the junction held 8 bases outside the gene matches. Germline assignment: CDR1 LGHNA and CDR2 YNFKEQ. Written as DNA, the CDR3 is TGTGCCAGCAGCCAAGCAGGGGGCCCTATTCTTCAGCCCCAGCATTTT. Translated, it gives CASSQAGGPILQPQHF.

The rearrangement uses TRBV5-6 and TRBJ2-3; D unresolved. There are 12 residues in the CDR3. CDR1 SGHDT and CDR2 YYEEEE come from the germline V gene. The DNA of the CDR3 is TGTGTCAGTAGCTCCCTTTCCGATACGCAGTATTTT. Translating it yields CVSSSLSDTQYF.

By proportion, this clone is medium-sized (0.01 to 0.1%). CDR3: CASRVVSGGSLAKNIQYF. CDR3 sequence (DNA): TGTGCCAGCAGGGTCGTTAGCGGGGGTTCCTTAGCCAAAAACATTCAGTACTTC. The chain joins TRBV2 to TRBJ2-4, with 9 bases lining up with TRBD2. This CDR3 spans 18 amino acids. Germline assignment: CDR1 SNHLY and CDR2 FYNNEI. V shed 6 bases, J shed 0 bases, and the junction held 12 bases outside the gene matches.

J is TRBJ1-1 and V is TRBV19, with D possibly TRBD1 on 6 matching bases. The CDR3 has 16 residues. V lost 4 bases to trimming and J lost 1 base, with 16 bases between them. In germline, CDR1 is LNHDA, CDR2 SQIVND (reference sequence). CDR3 in amino acids: CASSRLLPGQNTEAFF. DNA of the CDR3: TGTGCCAGTAGTAGACTACTTCCGGGACAGAACACTGAAGCTTTCTTT.

The gene calls are TRBV10-3 and TRBJ2-5, with D maybe TRBD2 (7 bases). V was shortened by 0 bases and J by 1 base, with 15 bases between the two germline ends. Germline-derived CDR1 and CDR2 are ENHRY and SYGVKD. This CDR3 has 17 residues. The CDR3 reads CAISESGGGAVQETQYF. DNA for the CDR3: TGTGCCATCAGTGAGTCTGGAGGGGGGGCGGTCCAAGAGACCCAGTACTTC.

The chain joins TRBV5-1 to TRBJ2-3; a possible D gene is TRBD2 (6 bases). Trimming removed 7 bases from V and 5 bases from J, with 20 bases in between. CDR3 length: 15 amino acids. Per the germline V gene, CDR1 is SGHRS and CDR2 is YFSETQ. CDR3 sequence (DNA): TGCGCCAGCTTCCGGGGGACGCACCCTCGAGATACGCAGTATTTT. It is translated as CASFRGTHPRDTQYF.

The CDR3 nucleotides read TGTGCCAGCAGCTCCACCCCCCGGGGTAGCGGGAGGACCTCCTACGAGCAGTACTTC. This translates into CASSSTPRGSGRTSYEQYF. The V gene is TRBV11-2, the J gene TRBJ2-5, with TRBD2 matching 10 bases. The end of the DNA aligns better with TRBJ2-7, so the J call may be wrong. Germline loops: CDR1 SGHAT, CDR2 FQNNGV. The CDR3 has 19 amino acids.

V gene TRBV27 combines with J gene TRBJ2-5; D not certain. The end of the DNA is better explained by TRBJ2-7, so the J call may be wrong. This CDR3 region has 12 residues. Germline values: CDR1 MNHEY, CDR2 SMNVEV (reference sequence). As DNA, the CDR3 is TGTGCCAGCAGTTTACTAGGCTACGAGCAGTACTTC. Residues: CASSLLGYEQYF.

The chain combines TRBV7-9 with TRBJ1-4; 12 bases are shared with TRBD1. The V gene end was trimmed by 6 bases and the J gene end by 6 bases; junction bases not matched to a gene: 5. The CDR3 spans 15 residues. Germline values: CDR1 SEHNR, CDR2 FQNEAQ (reference sequence). The CDR3 DNA reads as TGTGCCAGCAGTTTCGGGACAGGGGGCGATGAAAAACTGTTTTTT. Protein: CASSFGTGGDEKLFF.

V and J are TRBV7-9 and TRBJ2-7; 12 bases fit TRBD2. Trimming at V came to 1 base and at J to 6 bases, leaving 7 bases not matched to a gene. CDR1 is SEHNR and CDR2 is FQNEAQ in the germline V gene (reference sequence). This CDR3 region has 16 residues. CDR3 sequence: CASSLDLAGGPVEQYF. The DNA of the CDR3 is TGTGCCAGCAGCTTAGATCTAGCGGGAGGGCCAGTCGAGCAGTACTTC.

This chain connects TRBV5-1 to TRBJ2-7, with 8 bases identical to TRBD1. The J segment lost 7 bases and the V segment lost 4 bases, leaving 13 bases of the junction unmatched. CDR1 and CDR2 (germline): SGHRS, YFSETQ. The CDR3 loop spans 15 amino acids. The CDR3 protein is CASSTDRGPTREQYF. The CDR3, as DNA: TGCGCCAGCAGCACCGACAGGGGCCCCACCCGGGAGCAGTACTTC.

The CDR3 reads CASSEVRGDTEAFF. DNA for the CDR3: TGTGCCAGCAGTGAGGTTCGCGGCGACACTGAAGCTTTCTTT. This chain connects TRBV6-1 to TRBJ1-1, with D uncertain. Trimming cost V 3 bases and J 3 bases, with 11 bases left between them. In germline, CDR1 is MNHNS, CDR2 SASEGT. The CDR3 is 14 residues long.